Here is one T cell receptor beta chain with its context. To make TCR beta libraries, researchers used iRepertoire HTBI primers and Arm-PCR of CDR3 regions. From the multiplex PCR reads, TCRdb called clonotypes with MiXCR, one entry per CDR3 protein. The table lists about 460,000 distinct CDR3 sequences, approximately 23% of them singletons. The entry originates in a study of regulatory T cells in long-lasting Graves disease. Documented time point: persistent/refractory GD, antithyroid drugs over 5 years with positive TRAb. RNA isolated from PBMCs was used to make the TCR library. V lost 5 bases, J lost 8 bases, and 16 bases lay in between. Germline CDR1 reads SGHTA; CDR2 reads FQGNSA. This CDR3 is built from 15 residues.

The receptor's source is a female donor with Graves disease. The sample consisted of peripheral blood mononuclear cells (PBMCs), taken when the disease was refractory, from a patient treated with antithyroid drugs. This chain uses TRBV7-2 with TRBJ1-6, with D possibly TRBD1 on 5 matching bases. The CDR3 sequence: CASSLLDTGDSPLHF. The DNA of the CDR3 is TGTGCCAGCAGCCTTCTGGACACGGGGGATTCACCCCTCCACTTT.